These 6 T cell receptor beta chains were all obtained from the same sample, sequenced in a study of T cell responses to AZD1222 COVID-19 vaccine. Clones were sequenced by immunoSEQ multiplex PCR, and TCRdb holds only the in-frame ones, with some missing. Among more than 100,000 clones, around 93% were seen once, and the ten largest hold around 15%. This specimen consisted of peripheral blood, obtained on day 0 of AZD1222 vaccination. The receptors stem from an adult in good health.

The chain has TRBV11-3 and TRBJ2-1; TRBD2 matches 8 bases. The CDR3 runs to 15 residues. Trimming took 3 bases from V and 8 from J; bases not matched to a gene: 9. The germline V gene encodes CDR1 SGHNT and CDR2 YENEEA. The CDR3 loop is CASSFGGADRDEQFF. The CDR3 region has the DNA TGTGCCAGCAGCTTCGGGGGGGCCGATAGGGATGAGCAGTTCTTC. Filled out from reference TRBV11-3 and TRBJ2-1, the complete variable domain reads EAGVVQSPRYKIIEKKQPVAFWCNPISGHNTLYWYLQNLGQGPELLIRYENEEAVDDSQLPKDRFSAERLKGVDSTLKIQPAELGDSAVYLCASSFGGADRDEQFFGPGTRLTVL.

This chain uses TRBV7-8 with TRBJ1-2; TRBD1 matches at 9 bases. Germline V CDR1 and CDR2: SGHVS, FQNEAQ. The V segment lost 5 bases and the J segment 5 bases; nucleotides outside the gene matches: 9. CDR3 length equals 15 residues. CDR3 residues: CASSPVTGTGYGYTF. The DNA for the CDR3 is TGTGCCAGCAGCCCGGTGACAGGGACAGGGTATGGCTACACCTTC.

The chain has TRBV6-5 and TRBJ2-6; D gene uncertain. In germline, CDR1 is MNHEY, CDR2 SVGAGI. V gave up 1 base and J gave up 0 bases, with 4 bases separating them. The CDR3 runs 15 residues. The CDR3 loop reads CASSYWGSGANVLTF. CDR3 in DNA: TGTGCCAGCAGTTACTGGGGCTCTGGGGCCAACGTCCTGACTTTC.

The chain couples TRBV6-2 or TRBV6-3 to TRBJ2-1; 12 bases are a match to TRBD1. Germline V CDR1 and CDR2: MNHEY, SVGEGT. V shed 1 base, J shed 7 bases, and the junction held 5 bases outside the gene matches. The CDR3 runs 16 residues. The chain's CDR3 is CASSYWGQGAANEQFF. CDR3 coding DNA: TGTGCCAGCAGTTACTGGGGACAGGGGGCAGCGAATGAGCAGTTCTTC.

The chain links TRBV18 to TRBJ2-5; D gene uncertain. Trimming removed 1 base from V and 3 bases from J, with 12 bases in between. This CDR3 has 15 residues. Germline V gene sequence: CDR1 KGHSH, CDR2 LQKENI. The DNA for the CDR3 is TGTGCCAGCTCACCACTTGAGACATCTAAAGAGACCCAGTACTTC. This sequence encodes CASSPLETSKETQYF.

The chain recombines TRBV7-8 with TRBJ2-5, with D maybe TRBD2 (5 bases). Germline-derived CDR1 and CDR2 are SGHVS and FQNEAQ. Trimming stripped 2 bases from V and 1 base from J, with 11 bases between. This CDR3 is 15 amino acids long. Written as DNA, the CDR3 is TGTGCCAGCAGCTTAAGTCCGGGGTCCCAAGAGACCCAGTACTTC. Its protein is CASSLSPGSQETQYF.